These 30 T cell receptor beta chains were all obtained from the same sample, sequenced in a study of CD8+CD57+ T cells in acquired aplastic anemia. Findings of the study overall: CD8+CD57+ cells (from patients) displayed lower diversity than the total CD4+ and CD8+ pools did.

Template material for TCR beta VDJ and CDR3 profiling consisted of genomic DNA. TCRdb used MiXCR to reprocess the reads, holding one entry per CDR3 protein. The data contain about 21,000 distinct CDR3 sequences, roughly 43% of them singletons. Sequencing was done on patients that had shown CD8+CD57+ cell expansion by flow cytometry. These receptors are not linked to any known antigen. The sequencing sample was made of CD8+CD57+ T cells sorted from PBMCs. Noted subset: bead-enriched CD8+CD57+ effector memory T cells from SAA patients. Receptor source: a human donor with aplastic anemia.

The chain joins TRBV5-1 to TRBJ2-7; 9 bases agree with TRBD1. Germline V CDR1 and CDR2: SGHRS, YFSETQ. V trimming: 2 bases; J trimming: 5 bases; junction bases outside the gene matches: 5. The CDR3 covers 14 residues. CDR3 in DNA: TGCGCCAGCAGCTTAACAGGGGGCAACAACGAGCAGTACGTC. Amino acids: CASSLTGGNNEQYV.

This rearrangement joins TRBV2 to TRBJ1-1; D possibly corresponds to TRBD1 (6 bases). Trimming took 8 bases from V and 1 from J, leaving 26 bases between them. Germline loops: CDR1 SNHLY, CDR2 FYNNEI. The CDR3 consists of 18 residues. The CDR3 region is CASSPKRRWGGSNTEAFF. CDR3 nucleotides: TGTGCCAGCTCTCCCAAGCGGAGGTGGGGGGGCTCGAACACTGAAGCTTTCTTT.

This sequence joins TRBV7-9 and TRBJ2-5; no firm D call. This CDR3 spans 14 amino acids. The V end was cut by 1 base, the J end by 5 bases, with 11 bases between. Germline CDR1 SEHNR, CDR2 FQNEAQ (reference sequence). This CDR3 reads CASSLGAEGETQYF. For the CDR3, the DNA is TGTGCCAGCAGCTTAGGTGCCGAAGGCGAGACCCAGTACTTC.

This clonotype was observed a handful of times. V and J are TRBV6-6 and TRBJ1-3; TRBD1 matches at 8 bases. The CDR3 is 15 residues long. Germline V gene sequence: CDR1 MNHNY, CDR2 SVGAGI (reference sequence). The V gene end was trimmed by 6 bases and the J gene end by 2 bases; junction bases not matched to a gene: 6. The CDR3 reads CASRAAGGPGNTIYF. The CDR3 nucleotides read TGTGCCAGCAGAGCAGCAGGGGGCCCTGGAAACACCATATATTTT.

For the CDR3, the DNA is TGTGCCACCAGCAGAGCTTTCGGCACCGGGGAGCTGTTTTTT. This gives the protein CATSRAFGTGELFF. The V call is TRBV15, the J call TRBJ2-2; D is uncertain. The CDR3 totals 14 residues. The ends were cut back, 1 base at V and 4 bases at J, with 7 bases in the middle. Germline CDR1 and CDR2: LNHNV and YYDKDF (reference sequence).

This clonotype came up a few times. The junction departs from germline at one end; a sequencing error may be responsible. The chain links TRBV7-2 to TRBJ2-7, with 12 bases that match TRBD1. This CDR3 has 17 residues. Germline CDR1 reads SGHTA; CDR2 reads FQGNSA. The CDR3 sequence: CASSQEPGTGGSYEQYF. The CDR3 DNA follows: TGCGCCAGCAGCCAAGAACCGGGGACAGGGGGCTCATACGAGCAGTACTTC. The entire variable domain, with the rest obtained from reference TRBV7-2 and TRBJ2-7, is as follows: GAGVSQSPSNKVTEKGKDVELRCDPISGHTALYWYRQSLGQGLEFLIYFQGNSAPDKSGLPSDRFSAERTGGSVSTLTIQRTQQEDSAVYLCASSQEPGTGGSYEQYFGPGTRLTVT.

The rearrangement uses TRBV6-1 and TRBJ1-5; 8 bases are a match to TRBD1. The CDR3 is 15 amino acids. Germline assignment: CDR1 MNHNS and CDR2 SASEGT. Germline trimming cut 0 bases from V and 6 bases from J; bases unmatched to any gene: 4. The CDR3 protein is CASSEAPGGGQPQHF. CDR3 DNA: TGTGCCAGCAGTGAAGCTCCAGGGGGCGGTCAGCCCCAGCATTTT.

This chain links TRBV6-2 or TRBV6-3 with TRBJ2-5, with 11 bases identical to TRBD2. The CDR3 runs to 13 residues. J was trimmed by 4 bases and V by 6 bases; bases with no gene match: 1. Germline CDR1 and CDR2: MNHEY and SVGEGT. The CDR3 reads CASRTSGGETQYF. As DNA, the CDR3 is TGTGCCAGCAGAACTAGCGGGGGAGAGACCCAGTACTTC.

This clonotype has a handful of counts. The V call is TRBV7-2, the J call TRBJ2-3; D is tentatively TRBD1 or TRBD2 (5 bases each). Trimming left V 5 bases short and J 1 base short, with 13 bases between. The length of the CDR3 is 15 residues. Germline V gene lookup returns CDR1 SGHTA and CDR2 FQGNSA. For the CDR3, the DNA is TGTGCCAGCAGCATTGGGACGCGGGGCACAGATACGCAGTATTTT. Protein product: CASSIGTRGTDTQYF.

The J gene is TRBJ1-2, the V gene TRBV19; D is perhaps TRBD1 (5 bases). V was pared by 5 bases and J by 8 bases, with 12 bases between. The V gene's germline CDR1 is LNHDA and CDR2 SQIVND (reference sequence). The CDR3 spans 12 residues. The CDR3 DNA sequence: TGTGCCAGTAGTTTATCAGGGATCGGCTACACCTTC. This gives the protein CASSLSGIGYTF.

This clonotype showed up just a few times. V and J are TRBV19 and TRBJ2-5; D possibly corresponds to TRBD2 (6 bases). Germline loops: CDR1 LNHDA, CDR2 SQIVND (reference sequence). The CDR3 totals 13 residues. The V gene lost 5 bases and the J gene lost 5 bases, with 12 bases spanning the gap. The CDR3 DNA reads TGTGCCAGTAGTGCAGCGGGTTGGGAGACCCAGTACTTC. As protein: CASSAAGWETQYF.

This clonotype was found a few times. The DNA for the CDR3 is TGCAGTGCTAGAGATCCGGACAGGAACACTGAAGCTTTCTTT. Translation: CSARDPDRNTEAFF. The chain carries TRBV20-1 and TRBJ1-1; weak D call: TRBD1 (6 bases). The V end was cut by 0 bases, the J end by 1 base, with 9 bases between. The CDR3 totals 14 residues. The germline V gene encodes CDR1 DFQATT and CDR2 SNEGSKA (reference sequence).

This clonotype has just a few counts. The chain employs TRBV6-1 and TRBJ2-5; 9 bases match TRBD2. The germline gives CDR1 MNHNS, CDR2 SASEGT. The CDR3 contains 15 residues. Losses at the gene ends were 0 bases for V and 2 bases for J; bases not matched to a gene: 1. Written as DNA, the CDR3 is TGTGCCAGCAGTGAAGCGGCGGGGGGGCAAGAGACCCAGTACTTC. Amino acids: CASSEAAGGQETQYF.

This chain links TRBV19 with TRBJ2-3; tentatively, D is TRBD2 (6 bases). Germline V gene data show CDR1 as LNHDA and CDR2 as SQIVND (reference sequence). This CDR3 is 13 amino acids long. Trimming stripped 10 bases from V and 3 bases from J, with 14 bases between. The CDR3 nucleotides are TGTGCCACGCTAGCGAAAGCAACAGATACGCAGTATTTT. As protein: CATLAKATDTQYF.

The J gene is TRBJ2-7, the V gene TRBV7-9; 8 nucleotides align to TRBD2. The V and J ends lost 5 bases and 2 bases, in that order; junction bases with no gene match: 5. The CDR3 contains 14 residues. CDR1 and CDR2 (germline): SEHNR, FQNEAQ (reference sequence). The chain's CDR3 is CASSLTSGPYEQYF. CDR3 sequence (DNA): TGTGCCAGCAGCCTAACTAGCGGACCCTACGAGCAGTACTTC.

The V call is TRBV20-1, the J call TRBJ2-3; D may be TRBD2 (5 bases). CDR3 length: 12 residues. Looked up from germline, CDR1 is DFQATT and CDR2 is SNEGSKA (reference sequence). Trimming stripped 6 bases from V and 1 base from J, with 8 bases between. This chain's CDR3 is CSAGSGTDTQYF. For the CDR3, the DNA is TGCAGTGCAGGGAGTGGCACAGATACGCAGTATTTT.

CDR3 DNA: TGTGCCAGCAGCTTGAGCACAGGGGGCGGGCTGGGATACAATGAGCAGTTCTTC. This gives the protein CASSLSTGGGLGYNEQFF. The rearrangement uses TRBV5-5 and TRBJ2-1; TRBD1 aligns across 9 bases. Germline V gene lookup returns CDR1 SGHKS and CDR2 YYEKEE (reference sequence). CDR3 length: 18 amino acids. After removal of 1 base from V and 4 bases from J, the junction contained 12 bases not matched to a gene.

The V and J genes are TRBV7-2 and TRBJ2-3, with TRBD2 identical over 7 bases. Looked up from germline, CDR1 is SGHTA and CDR2 is FQGNSA. The junction had 7 bases not matched to a gene; V was cut back by 1 base and J by 0 bases. This CDR3 comprises 17 residues. Here the CDR3 reads CASSLDGGSHSTDTQYF. The CDR3, as DNA: TGTGCCAGCAGCTTAGATGGCGGGAGCCATAGCACAGATACGCAGTATTTT.

The rearrangement joins TRBV11-3 to TRBJ2-7; D is perhaps TRBD2 (7 bases). The V and J ends lost 0 bases and 2 bases respectively, with 11 bases between them. The length of the CDR3 is 15 residues. Germline CDR1 reads SGHNT; CDR2 reads YENEEA. In DNA form, the CDR3 reads TGTGCCAGCAGCTTAGAAGACGGGGGGCCCTACGAGCAGTACTTC. Residues: CASSLEDGGPYEQYF.

This clonotype showed up many times. The chain has TRBV20-1 and TRBJ2-7; TRBD2 agrees at 13 bases. Germline assignment: CDR1 DFQATT and CDR2 SNEGSKA (reference sequence). This CDR3 has 14 residues. V was clipped by 4 bases and J by 4 bases; unmatched bases: 4. The CDR3 reads CSATWTSGSYEQYF. CDR3 bases: TGCAGTGCTACATGGACTAGCGGGAGTTACGAGCAGTACTTC.

The chain has TRBV7-9 and TRBJ1-2; 11 bases fit TRBD1. The CDR3 length is 18 residues. Germline V CDR1 and CDR2: SEHNR, FQNEAQ (reference sequence). Trimming cost V 5 bases and J 2 bases; bases outside gene matches: 13. Here the CDR3 DNA reads TGTGCCAGCAGCCCTTATAGGTCGGACAGGGGGCCAAACTATGGCTACACCTTC. Protein: CASSPYRSDRGPNYGYTF.

A few counts support this clonotype. V usage is TRBV7-8 and J usage is TRBJ1-5; D call uncertain. The CDR3 sequence is 13 residues long. The V end was cut by 2 bases, the J end by 6 bases, with 8 bases between. The germline gives CDR1 SGHVS, CDR2 FQNEAQ. Written as DNA, the CDR3 is TGTGCCAGCAGCTTAATTGCCGGTCAGCCCCAGCATTTT. It is translated as CASSLIAGQPQHF.

This sequence joins TRBV3-1 and TRBJ2-1, with D tentatively TRBD1 (6 bases). V was clipped by 3 bases and J by 7 bases, with 16 bases between them. The CDR3 loop spans 15 amino acids. Germline V gene sequence: CDR1 LGHDT, CDR2 YNNKEL (reference sequence). This chain's CDR3 is CASSHRGCPANEQFF. Here the CDR3 DNA reads TGTGCCAGCAGCCACAGGGGTTGTCCAGCTAATGAGCAGTTCTTC.

This clonotype has more than one count but fewer than ten. This chain uses TRBV12-3 or TRBV12-4 with TRBJ2-3; no reliable D call. The CDR3 is made up of 12 amino acids. With 8 bases removed from V and 1 base from J, the gap between germline ends came to 7 bases. The DNA of the CDR3 is TGTGCCAGCTCTGGGGGCACAGATACGCAGTATTTT. It yields the protein CASSGGTDTQYF.

As to this clonotype: An end of the junction differs from the germline gene, which may be a read error. V is TRBV2 and J is TRBJ2-1; no clear D gene. Germline V gene data show CDR1 as SNHLY and CDR2 as FYNNEI. The CDR3 extends over 11 amino acids. DNA of the CDR3: TGTGCCAGCAGTTTCTACAATGAGCAGCTCTTC. Encoded protein: CASSFYNEQLF.

This chain uses TRBV10-3 with TRBJ1-2; a possible D gene is TRBD1 (6 bases). Germline CDR1 and CDR2: ENHRY and SYGVKD. V shed 3 bases and J shed 1 base, with 15 bases lying between them. This CDR3 spans 16 amino acids. The CDR3: CAISEGGTDINYGYTF. CDR3 bases: TGTGCCATCAGTGAAGGGGGGACGGACATTAACTATGGCTACACCTTC.

The CDR3 DNA is TGTGCCACCAGTGATTTGCGGACAGATACGCAGTATTTT. It is translated as CATSDLRTDTQYF. The chain uses TRBV24-1 and TRBJ2-3; D unresolved. Germline CDR1 is KGHDR and CDR2 is SFDVKD. The CDR3 covers 13 residues. Trimming shortened V by 0 bases and J by 3 bases, and 3 bases separated the two germline ends.

A few counts support this clonotype. The chain joins TRBV20-1 to TRBJ2-1, with 7 bases that match TRBD2. This CDR3 is built from 13 residues. With V trimmed by 0 bases and J by 12 bases, 8 bases remained unmatched. The germline CDR1 and CDR2 sequences are DFQATT and SNEGSKA (reference sequence). As DNA, the CDR3 is TGCAGTGCTAGAGATGGGGGGACTACCCGGCAGTTCTTC. Its translation: CSARDGGTTRQFF.

At least ten counts were recorded for this clonotype. The rearrangement uses TRBV14 and TRBJ1-4; 7 bases agree with TRBD1. V trimming: 1 base; J trimming: 8 bases; junction bases outside the gene matches: 7. The germline V gene has CDR1 SGHDN and CDR2 FVKESK. CDR3 length equals 15 residues. CDR3: CASSQVRQGGEKLFF. CDR3 bases: TGTGCCAGCAGCCAAGTTCGACAGGGAGGCGAAAAACTGTTTTTT.

This clonotype has just a few counts. The gene calls are TRBV7-9 and TRBJ1-5; D is uncertain. Germline V gene lookup returns CDR1 SEHNR and CDR2 FQNEAQ (reference sequence). Trimming stripped 3 bases from V and 1 base from J, with 4 bases between. The CDR3 totals 13 residues. The CDR3: CASSFNSNQPQHF. CDR3 coding DNA: TGTGCCAGCAGCTTTAACAGCAATCAGCCCCAGCATTTT.